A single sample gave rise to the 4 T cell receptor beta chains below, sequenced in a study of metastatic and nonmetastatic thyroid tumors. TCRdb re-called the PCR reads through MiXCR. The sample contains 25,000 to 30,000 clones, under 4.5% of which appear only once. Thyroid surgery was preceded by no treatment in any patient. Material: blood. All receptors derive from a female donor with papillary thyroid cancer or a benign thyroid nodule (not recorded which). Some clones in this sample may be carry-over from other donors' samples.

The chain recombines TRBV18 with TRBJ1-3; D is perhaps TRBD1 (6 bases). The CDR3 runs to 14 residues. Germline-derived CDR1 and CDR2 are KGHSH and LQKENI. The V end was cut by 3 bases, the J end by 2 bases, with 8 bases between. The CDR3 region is CASSPGTTGNTIYF. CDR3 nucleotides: TGTGCCAGCTCACCCGGGACAACTGGAAACACCATATATTTT.

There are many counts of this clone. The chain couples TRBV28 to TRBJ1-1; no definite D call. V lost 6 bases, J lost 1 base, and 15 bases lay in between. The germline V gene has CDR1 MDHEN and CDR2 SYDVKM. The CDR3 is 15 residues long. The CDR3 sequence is CASSLDPPQNTEAFF. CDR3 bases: TGTGCCAGCAGCCTAGATCCACCCCAGAACACTGAAGCTTTCTTT.

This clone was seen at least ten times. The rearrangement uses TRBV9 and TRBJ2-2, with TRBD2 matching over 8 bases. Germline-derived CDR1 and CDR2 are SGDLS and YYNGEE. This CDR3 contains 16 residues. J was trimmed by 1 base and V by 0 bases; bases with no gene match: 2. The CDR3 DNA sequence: TGTGCCAGCAGCGTAGATCTAGCGGGGAACACCGGGGAGCTGTTTTTT. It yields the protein CASSVDLAGNTGELFF.

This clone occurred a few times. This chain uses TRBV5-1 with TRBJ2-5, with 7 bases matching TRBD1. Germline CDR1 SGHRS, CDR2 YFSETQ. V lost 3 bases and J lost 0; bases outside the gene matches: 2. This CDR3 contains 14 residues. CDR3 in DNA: TGCGCCAGCAGCTGGGGGACAGACCAAGAGACCCAGTACTTC. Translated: CASSWGTDQETQYF.